This TCR beta chain originates from a study of blood T cell repertoires in COVID-19. Study-wide background: PBMCs, B-cell-depleted T cells, or T cells were the source of the cDNA or gDNA that made up the material.

TCRdb keeps only in-frame clones here, not all; method: immunoSEQ multiplex PCR. The sample records some 190,000 clones, around 85% being singletons. Cohort assignment relied on participant-reported clinical history. V was cut by 5 bases and J by 0 bases, with 11 bases left in between. Germline assignment: CDR1 SGHAT and CDR2 FQNNGV. The CDR3 is 15 amino acids. The specimen sequenced was PBMCs or T cells enriched from blood (not recorded which). The chain employs TRBV11-2 and TRBJ1-3; D perhaps matches TRBD1 (5 bases). The TCR comes from a woman in her twenties or thirties who had recovered from COVID-19. CDR3 DNA sequence: TGTGCCAGCAGCGACAGTGTTCTCTCTGGAAACACCATATATTTT. This translates into CASSDSVLSGNTIYF.